The rows below give T cell receptor beta chains drawn from one sample of a study of T cell changes during pregnancy in multiple sclerosis. Some clones are missing from TCRdb's copy, which holds only in-frame ones; the method was immunoSEQ multiplex PCR. The top ten hold approximately 0.2% of the sample, which has 79,000 or so clones, 85% to 95% seen once. The sequencing used CD4+ T cells from peripheral blood mononuclear cells, collected before pregnancy. These receptors originate from a female donor with multiple sclerosis, enrolled in a pregnancy study. The CDR3 runs from the conserved cysteine through the conserved F or W. D genes are given only for firm matches. Clone size is shown for a subset of rows, as once, few, many or a class of expanded clone.

clone_size	v_call	d_call	j_call	cdr3_aa	cdr3_nt
.	TRBV29-1	TRBD1	TRBJ2-3	CSASRQGSGTDTQYF	TGCAGCGCCTCACGACAGGGGTCAGGCACAGATACGCAGTATTTT
.	TRBV9	.	TRBJ2-1	CASAPGQGLPGTSYNEQFF	TGTGCCAGCGCCCCGGGACAGGGACTCCCCGGGACTAGCTACAATGAGCAGTTCTTC
.	TRBV30	TRBD1	TRBJ1-6	CAWSAGTGHSPLHF	TGTGCCTGGAGTGCTGGGACAGGCCATTCACCCCTCCACTTT
once	TRBV19	.	TRBJ1-3	CASSPIGGSSGNTIYF	TGTGCCAGTAGTCCGATTGGGGGGTCCTCTGGAAACACCATATATTTT
few	TRBV28	.	TRBJ2-7	CASAGQTLREQYF	TGTGCCAGCGCGGGACAGACCCTTAGGGAGCAGTACTTC
.	TRBV30	TRBD2	TRBJ2-1	CAWSVLGMAGVNEQFF	TGTGCCTGGAGTGTACTAGGCATGGCGGGAGTCAATGAGCAGTTCTTC
.	TRBV6-5	TRBD1	TRBJ2-7	CASSPRQGYEQYF	TGTGCCAGCAGTCCAAGACAGGGCTACGAGCAGTACTTC
.	TRBV27	TRBD1	TRBJ2-7	CASSLRQGAYEQYF	TGTGCCAGCAGTTTGAGACAGGGGGCATACGAGCAGTACTTC
.	TRBV19	TRBD1	TRBJ1-5	CASTLDLPGQGSNQPQHF	TGTGCCAGTACCCTCGACCTGCCGGGACAGGGAAGCAATCAGCCCCAGCATTTT
.	TRBV15	TRBD2	TRBJ2-1	CATSRDPGTSGRAYEQFF	TGTGCCACCAGCAGGGATCCCGGGACTAGCGGGAGGGCTTATGAGCAGTTCTTC
.	TRBV10-3	.	TRBJ2-3	CAITPPGTDTQYF	TGTGCCATCACCCCCCCGGGCACAGATACGCAGTATTTT
few	TRBV7-8	.	TRBJ1-4	CASSLGGGNSEKLFF	TGTGCCAGCAGCTTAGGGGGGGGGAATAGCGAAAAACTGTTTTTT
.	TRBV7-2	TRBD2	TRBJ2-5	CASSRTSGRQETQYF	TGTGCCAGCAGCCGAACTAGCGGGCGACAAGAGACCCAGTACTTC
.	TRBV4-1	.	TRBJ2-3	CASSQVGTTDTQYF	TGCGCCAGCAGCCAAGTAGGGACAACAGATACGCAGTATTTT
.	TRBV11-1	.	TRBJ2-5	CASSWSQRGETQYF	TGTGCCAGCAGCTGGAGCCAACGCGGCGAGACCCAGTACTTC
.	TRBV5-1	TRBD2	TRBJ2-7	CASSLSQGGTSGSYEQYF	TGCGCCAGCAGCTTGAGCCAGGGAGGGACTAGCGGGAGCTACGAGCAGTACTTC
.	TRBV5-1	.	TRBJ1-2	CASRVGQLHGYTF	TGCGCCAGCAGGGTTGGACAGCTCCATGGCTACACCTTC
.	TRBV2	.	TRBJ2-5	CASGSTGRGQETQYF	TGTGCCAGCGGGAGTACAGGGAGAGGGCAAGAGACCCAGTACTTC
.	TRBV11-2	.	TRBJ2-7	CASSLLGPSSYEQYF	TGTGCCAGCAGCTTATTGGGGCCTAGCTCCTACGAGCAGTACTTC
once	TRBV9	.	TRBJ1-6	CASSVEVGGNSPLHF	TGTGCCAGCAGCGTAGAGGTCGGCGGGAATTCACCCCTCCACTTT
once	TRBV7-9	.	TRBJ2-5	CASSLGGGRGTQYF	TGTGCCAGCAGCTTAGGAGGGGGTAGGGGGACCCAGTACTTC
once	TRBV5-1	TRBD1	TRBJ2-7	CASSSVTLGGTGPYEQYF	TGCGCCAGCAGCTCTGTAACCCTTGGAGGGACAGGGCCTTACGAGCAGTACTTC
.	TRBV30	TRBD2	TRBJ2-1	CAWSPWGTSGYNEQFF	TGTGCCTGGAGTCCTTGGGGGACTAGCGGATACAATGAGCAGTTCTTC
.	TRBV29-1	.	TRBJ2-7	CSVVNRIYEQYF	TGCAGCGTTGTTAACAGAATCTACGAGCAGTACTTC
once	TRBV9	.	TRBJ1-3	CASSDSQYSSGNTIYF	TGTGCCAGCAGCGATTCACAGTATAGCTCTGGAAACACCATATATTTT
few	TRBV18	TRBD1	TRBJ1-2	CASSPDRASFYGYTF	TGTGCCAGCTCACCCGACAGGGCCAGCTTCTATGGCTACACCTTC
.	TRBV15	.	TRBJ2-7	CATSRGRIAQTYEQYF	TGTGCCACCAGCAGAGGGAGAATAGCGCAGACCTACGAGCAGTACTTC
once	TRBV6-1	TRBD1	TRBJ2-4	CASSVDRELLAKNIQYF	TGTGCCAGCAGTGTAGACAGGGAATTACTAGCCAAAAACATTCAGTACTTC
.	TRBV2	TRBD2	TRBJ2-7	CASTISGGPRYEQYF	TGTGCCAGCACCATCAGCGGGGGTCCCAGATACGAGCAGTACTTC
.	TRBV5-6	TRBD1	TRBJ2-1	CASSFARGQGGDEQFF	TGTGCCAGCAGCTTCGCCCGAGGACAGGGAGGCGATGAGCAGTTCTTC
.	TRBV6-1	.	TRBJ2-5	CASSEKVGGGETQYF	TGTGCCAGCAGTGAAAAGGTCGGCGGAGGAGAGACCCAGTACTTC
.	TRBV5-5	.	TRBJ1-5	CASSLTGSLSNQPQHF	TGTGCCAGCAGCTTGACGGGGAGTCTTAGCAATCAGCCCCAGCATTTT
.	TRBV7-6	TRBD1	TRBJ1-2	CASSMDVTGGGYTF	TGTGCCAGCAGTATGGACGTAACAGGGGGTGGCTACACCTTC
.	TRBV18	TRBD1	TRBJ2-3	CASSTGQGGGDTQYF	TGTGCCAGCTCAACGGGACAGGGAGGGGGAGATACGCAGTATTTT
.	TRBV6-1	TRBD2	TRBJ2-1	CASVNFRDYHNEQFF	TGTGCCAGCGTAAATTTCCGGGACTATCACAATGAGCAGTTCTTC
once	TRBV6-6	.	TRBJ1-2	CASSWLGGTNYGYTF	TGTGCCAGCAGTTGGCTGGGGGGGACTAACTATGGCTACACCTTC
.	TRBV2	.	TRBJ2-2	CASLGVANTGELFF	TGTGCCAGCCTCGGGGTGGCGAACACCGGGGAGCTGTTTTTT
once	TRBV30	TRBD2	TRBJ2-1	CAWSIIGTSGNNEQFF	TGTGCCTGGAGTATAATAGGGACTAGCGGTAACAATGAGCAGTTCTTC
.	TRBV7-3	TRBD1	TRBJ2-1	CASSQGGQGFNEQFF	TGTGCCAGCAGTCAGGGGGGACAGGGGTTCAATGAGCAGTTCTTC